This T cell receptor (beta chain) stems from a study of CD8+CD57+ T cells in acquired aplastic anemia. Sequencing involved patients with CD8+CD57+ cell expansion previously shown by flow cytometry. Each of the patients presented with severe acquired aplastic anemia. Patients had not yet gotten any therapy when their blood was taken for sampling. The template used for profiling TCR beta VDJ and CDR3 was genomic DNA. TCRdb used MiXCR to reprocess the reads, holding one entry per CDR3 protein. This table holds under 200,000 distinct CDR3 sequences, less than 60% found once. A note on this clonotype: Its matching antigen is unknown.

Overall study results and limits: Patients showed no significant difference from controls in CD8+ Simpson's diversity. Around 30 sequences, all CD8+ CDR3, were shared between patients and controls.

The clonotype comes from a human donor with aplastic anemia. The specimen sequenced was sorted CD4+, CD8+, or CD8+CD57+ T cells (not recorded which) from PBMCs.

The chain's CDR3 is CASSEALGQPQHF. The CDR3 DNA is TGCGCCAGCAGTGAGGCCCTGGGTCAGCCCCAGCATTTT. J is TRBJ1-5 and V is TRBV10-1, with D hard to call. The CDR3 contains 13 residues. Trimming pared 2 bases from V and 6 bases from J, leaving 8 bases between. CDR1 is WNHNN, CDR2 SYGVQD, per germline (reference sequence).